The clone carrying this T cell receptor (beta chain) was detected many times. Its specificity is unknown. This entry belongs to a study of glioma-infiltrating T cells. General observations from the study: Tissue and blood shared very few CDR3 sequences. Gliomas, especially low-grade, showed above-expected tissue-blood divergence; non-neoplastic patients showed below.

V lost 3 bases, J lost 8 bases, and 16 bases lay in between. Germline assignment: CDR1 SGHDN and CDR2 FVKESK. The CDR3 is made up of 14 amino acids. Amplification of TCR alpha and beta CDR3 regions from RNA used iRepertoire nested multiplex PCR. TCRdb reprocessed the multiplex PCR reads with MiXCR, giving one entry per CDR3 protein. The sample consists of tens of thousands of distinct CDR3 sequences, roughly 40% of them appearing once. The TCR sequence derives from a human donor with low-grade glioma or glioblastoma, undergoing nonglioma brain surgery, or in good health (not recorded which). This sequence joins TRBV14 and TRBJ1-2; TRBD1 is a possible D gene (5 bases). Sequencing was carried out using glioma tissue, nonneoplastic brain tissue, or PBMCs (not recorded which). CDR3 sequence: CASSQTAIGSGYTF. The CDR3 coding sequence is TGTGCCAGCAGCCAGACAGCTATCGGGTCCGGCTACACCTTC.